A selection of T cell receptor beta chains follows, all from one sample in a study of T cell repertoires in cytomegalovirus infection. Which antigens these TCRs recognize remains unknown. TCRdb ran MiXCR on the reads and lists one entry per CDR3 protein. The sample yields some 500,000 distinct CDR3 sequences, roughly a third seen once. Source: cultured PBMCs, taken from culture after CMV antigen stimulation. These receptors all stem from a human donor in good health (CMV status not recorded). Some clones in this sample may be carry-over from other donors' samples. Both conserved end residues are trimmed from each CDR3.

length: 14; V: TRBV24-1; CDR3: ATSDSSGNPVDTQY
length: 16; V: TRBV4-1; CDR3: ASSLTGLAGELADTQY
length: 10; V: TRBV12-3/TRBV12-4; CDR3: ASSFGGLGYT
length: 13; V: TRBV18; CDR3: ASSPPGQGRNEQF
length: 15; V: TRBV19; CDR3: ASSLARDREDTGELF
length: 12; V: TRBV7-9; CDR3: ASSPPAGGETQY
length: 13; V: TRBV12-3/TRBV12-4; CDR3: ASSYWSSGDNEQF
length: 13; V: TRBV18; CDR3: ASSPLQGARETQY
length: 13; V: TRBV7-9; CDR3: ASSPELAEYNEQF
length: 9; V: TRBV25-1; CDR3: ASSHNSGYT
length: 16; V: TRBV5-4; CDR3: ASSLLGTSGRRFNEQF
length: 14; V: TRBV11-2; CDR3: ASSLHPAGGQQPQH
length: 14; V: TRBV19; CDR3: ASSIPNRVGNTEAF
length: 12; V: TRBV11-2; CDR3: ASSEGSGTDTQY
length: 17; V: TRBV11-3; CDR3: ASSTGSAGVFGNTGELF
length: 15; V: TRBV7-6; CDR3: ASSYDLVSGRRAEQF
length: 11; V: TRBV19; CDR3: ASMIQGGAEAF
length: 14; V: TRBV7-2; CDR3: ASSYPGQGAPNTQY
length: 11; V: TRBV20-1; CDR3: SSGLAANYEQY
length: 13; V: TRBV12-3/TRBV12-4; CDR3: ASRRGLAGAWEQF
length: 13; V: TRBV7-2; CDR3: ASSPGRNSNYGYT
length: 11; V: TRBV27; CDR3: ASSPQLDNEQF
length: 11; V: TRBV19; CDR3: ASSREGRETQY
length: 13; V: TRBV6-5; CDR3: ASSLAGGDSYEQY
length: 16; V: TRBV4-2; CDR3: ASSQDQRLDRLSYEQY
length: 11; V: TRBV30; CDR3: AWSGNFGDTQY
length: 14; V: TRBV7-2; CDR3: ASSSPSSGSQETQY
length: 12; V: TRBV28; CDR3: ASSPQGPFYEQY
length: 12; V: TRBV7-8; CDR3: ASSLVGGEETQY
length: 16; V: TRBV11-1; CDR3: ASSLQGGSGLTPDTQY
length: 16; V: TRBV6-2/TRBV6-3; CDR3: ASRKGLAGGRTYNEQF
length: 15; V: TRBV7-8; CDR3: ASSLWASGRLYNEQF
length: 13; V: TRBV5-6; CDR3: ASSRTSGFYNEQF
length: 11; V: TRBV7-2; CDR3: ASSMDRPDTQY
length: 11; V: TRBV6-5; CDR3: ASSQRLGNEQF
length: 18; V: TRBV11-1; CDR3: ASSSPEALAGGFWSDEQF
length: 14; V: TRBV7-9; CDR3: ASSLDVLGTDNEQF
length: 10; V: TRBV7-2; CDR3: ASSLGQGAAF
length: 13; V: TRBV7-8; CDR3: ASSLGQGATGELF
length: 14; V: TRBV4-1; CDR3: ASSQDTLAGNYEQY
length: 12; V: TRBV7-2; CDR3: ASSLGGGGSPLH
length: 11; V: TRBV24-1; CDR3: ATSTGSKDEQF
length: 14; V: TRBV7-2; CDR3: ASSPGLARFYNEQF
length: 12; V: TRBV7-2; CDR3: ASGGRSNTGELF
length: 13; V: TRBV7-2; CDR3: ASSQVTGYTGELF
length: 10; V: TRBV20-1; CDR3: SPRSGNGELF
length: 12; V: TRBV7-9; CDR3: ASSLEHGPYGYT
length: 10; V: TRBV19; CDR3: ASTDSYNEQF
length: 12; V: TRBV7-9; CDR3: ASSFGVATDTQY
length: 14; V: TRBV10-3; CDR3: AISTTGGRGDSPLH